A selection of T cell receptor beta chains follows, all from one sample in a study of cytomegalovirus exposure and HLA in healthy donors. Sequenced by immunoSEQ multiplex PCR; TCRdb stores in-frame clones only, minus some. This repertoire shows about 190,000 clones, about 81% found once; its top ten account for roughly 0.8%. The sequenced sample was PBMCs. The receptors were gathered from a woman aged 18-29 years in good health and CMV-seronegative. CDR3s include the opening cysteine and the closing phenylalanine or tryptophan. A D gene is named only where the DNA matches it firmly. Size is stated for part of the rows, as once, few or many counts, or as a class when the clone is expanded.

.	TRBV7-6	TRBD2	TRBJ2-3	TGTGCCAGCAGCTTAAGCGGGGGGGCGGGAGATACGCAGTATTTT	CASSLSGGAGDTQYF
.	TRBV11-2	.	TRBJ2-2	TGTGCCAGCAGCTTTTCCAGATTCAACACCGGGGAGCTGTTTTTT	CASSFSRFNTGELFF
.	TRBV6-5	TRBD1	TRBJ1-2	TGTGCCAGCAGTTACTCCAGACAGGGGGCGCGTGGCTACACCTTC	CASSYSRQGARGYTF
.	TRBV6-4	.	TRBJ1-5	TGTGCCAGCAGTGAGAGGGCGGATACCAATCAGCCCCAGCATTTT	CASSERADTNQPQHF
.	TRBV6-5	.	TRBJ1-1	TGTGCCAGCAGTTATGACAGCGCCCAGGGTAGGAGGGGAGCTTTCTTT	CASSYDSAQGRRGAFF
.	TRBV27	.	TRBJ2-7	TGTGCCAGCAGGCGGGGAACCGACAGGGATCTGCAGTACTTC	CASRRGTDRDLQYF
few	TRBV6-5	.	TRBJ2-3	TGTGCCAGCAGACCAACCGGAGATACGCAGTATTTT	CASRPTGDTQYF
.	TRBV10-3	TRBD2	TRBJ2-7	TGTGCCATCAGTGAGCCCGGGGGGGCCTACGAGCAGTACTTC	CAISEPGGAYEQYF
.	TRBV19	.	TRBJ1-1	TGTGCCAGTAGTACCCCCTTTTTGAACACTGAAGCTTTCTTT	CASSTPFLNTEAFF
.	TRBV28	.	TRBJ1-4	TGTGCCAGCAGTTCCGCGACAAGTGGCCGTGAAAAACTGTTTTTT	CASSSATSGREKLFF
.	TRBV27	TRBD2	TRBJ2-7	TGTGCCACCCAACATTCTAGCGGACCCTACGAGCAGTACTTC	CATQHSSGPYEQYF
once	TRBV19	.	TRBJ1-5	TGTGCCAGTAGTATCGTGGAGCCCGGACAGCCCCAGCATTTT	CASSIVEPGQPQHF
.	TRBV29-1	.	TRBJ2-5	TGCAGCGTTGTTGGCGGATTGGGAGAGACCCAGTACTTC	CSVVGGLGETQYF
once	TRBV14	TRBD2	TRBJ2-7	TGTGCCAGCAGCCAAGACAGGCGCGGACTAGCGGGCCGCTACGAGCAGTACTTC	CASSQDRRGLAGRYEQYF
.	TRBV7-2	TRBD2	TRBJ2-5	TGTGCCAGCAGCCTTCGACTAGCGGGGCAAGAGACCCAGTACTTC	CASSLRLAGQETQYF
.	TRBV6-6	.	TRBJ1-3	TGTGCCAGCAGTTACCGGTCGGGGGTTGATGGAAACACCATATATTTT	CASSYRSGVDGNTIYF